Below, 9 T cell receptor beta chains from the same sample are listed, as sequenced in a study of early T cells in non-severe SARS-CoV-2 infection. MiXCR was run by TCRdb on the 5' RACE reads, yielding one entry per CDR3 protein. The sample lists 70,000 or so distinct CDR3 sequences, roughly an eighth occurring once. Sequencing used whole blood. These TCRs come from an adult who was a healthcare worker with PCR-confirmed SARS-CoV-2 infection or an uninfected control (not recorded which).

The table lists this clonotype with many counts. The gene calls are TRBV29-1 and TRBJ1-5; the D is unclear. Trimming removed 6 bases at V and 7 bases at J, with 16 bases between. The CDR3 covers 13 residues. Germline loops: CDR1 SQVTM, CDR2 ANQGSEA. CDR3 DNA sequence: TGCAGCGTGGCCACATCCAAAGGACAGCCCCAGCATTTT. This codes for CSVATSKGQPQHF.

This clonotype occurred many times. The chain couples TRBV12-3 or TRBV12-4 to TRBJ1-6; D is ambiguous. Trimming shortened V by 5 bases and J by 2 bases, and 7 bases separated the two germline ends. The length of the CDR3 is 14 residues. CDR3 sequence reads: CASSVSPYNSPLHF. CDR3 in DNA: TGTGCCAGCAGTGTTTCGCCCTATAATTCACCCCTCCACTTT.

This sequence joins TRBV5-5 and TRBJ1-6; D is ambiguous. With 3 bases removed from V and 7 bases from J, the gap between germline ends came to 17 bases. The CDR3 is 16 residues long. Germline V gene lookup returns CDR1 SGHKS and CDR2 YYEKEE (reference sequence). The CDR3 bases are TGTGCCAGCAGCTGGCGAGGGTTTATGGGCAATTCACCCCTCCACTTT. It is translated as CASSWRGFMGNSPLHF.

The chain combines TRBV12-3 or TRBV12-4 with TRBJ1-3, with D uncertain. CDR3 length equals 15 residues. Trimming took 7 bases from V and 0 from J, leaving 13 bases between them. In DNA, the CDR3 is TGTGCCAGCACCTCGGAGTTCTTCTCTGGAAACACCATATATTTT. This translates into CASTSEFFSGNTIYF.

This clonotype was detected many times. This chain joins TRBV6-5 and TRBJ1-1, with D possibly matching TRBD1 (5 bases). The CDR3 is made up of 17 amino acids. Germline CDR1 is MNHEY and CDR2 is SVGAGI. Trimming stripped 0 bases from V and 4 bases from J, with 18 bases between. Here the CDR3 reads CASSYSLMRGWGTEAFF. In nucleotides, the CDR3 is TGTGCCAGCAGTTACTCGTTAATGAGGGGATGGGGCACTGAAGCTTTCTTT.

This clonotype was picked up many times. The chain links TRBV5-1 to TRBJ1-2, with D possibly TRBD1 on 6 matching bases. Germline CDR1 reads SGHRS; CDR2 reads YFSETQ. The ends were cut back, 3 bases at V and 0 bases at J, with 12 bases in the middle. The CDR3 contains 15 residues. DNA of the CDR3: TGCGCCAGCAGCTATGGTGGACAGTCTAACTATGGCTACACCTTC. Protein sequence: CASSYGGQSNYGYTF. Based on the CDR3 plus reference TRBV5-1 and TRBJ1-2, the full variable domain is KAGVTQTPRYLIKTRGQQVTLSCSPISGHRSVSWYQQTPGQGLQFLFEYFSETQRNKGNFPGRFSGRQFSNSRSEMNVSTLELGDSALYLCASSYGGQSNYGYTFGSGTRLTVV.

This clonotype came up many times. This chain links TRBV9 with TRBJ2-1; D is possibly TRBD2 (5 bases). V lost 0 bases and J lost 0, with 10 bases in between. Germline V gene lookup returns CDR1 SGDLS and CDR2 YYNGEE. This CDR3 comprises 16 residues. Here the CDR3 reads CASSVGRRSSYNEQFF. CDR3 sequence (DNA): TGTGCCAGCAGCGTAGGAAGGAGGAGCTCCTACAATGAGCAGTTCTTC.

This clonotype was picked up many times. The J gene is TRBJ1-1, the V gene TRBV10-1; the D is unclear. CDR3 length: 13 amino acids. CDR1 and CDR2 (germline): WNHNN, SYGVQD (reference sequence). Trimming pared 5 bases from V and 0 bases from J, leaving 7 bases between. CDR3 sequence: CASSRSMNTEAFF. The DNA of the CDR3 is TGCGCCAGCAGTCGCAGTATGAACACTGAAGCTTTCTTT.

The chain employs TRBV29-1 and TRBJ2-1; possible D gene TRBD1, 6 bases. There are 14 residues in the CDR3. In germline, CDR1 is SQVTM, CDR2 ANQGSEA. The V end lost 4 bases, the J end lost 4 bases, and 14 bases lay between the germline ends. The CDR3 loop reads CSVGFTGKYNEQFF. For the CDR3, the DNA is TGCAGCGTTGGCTTCACAGGGAAATACAATGAGCAGTTCTTC.